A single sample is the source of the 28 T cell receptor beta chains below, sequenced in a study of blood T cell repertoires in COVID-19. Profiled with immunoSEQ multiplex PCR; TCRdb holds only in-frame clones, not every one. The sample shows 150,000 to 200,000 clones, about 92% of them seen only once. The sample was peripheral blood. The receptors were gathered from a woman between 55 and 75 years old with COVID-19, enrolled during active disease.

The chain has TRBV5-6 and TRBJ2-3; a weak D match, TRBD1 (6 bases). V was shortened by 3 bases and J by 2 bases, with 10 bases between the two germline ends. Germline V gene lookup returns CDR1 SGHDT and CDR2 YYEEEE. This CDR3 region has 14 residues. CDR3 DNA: TGTGCCAGCAGCTCGGACAGCCTCACAGATACGCAGTATTTT. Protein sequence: CASSSDSLTDTQYF.

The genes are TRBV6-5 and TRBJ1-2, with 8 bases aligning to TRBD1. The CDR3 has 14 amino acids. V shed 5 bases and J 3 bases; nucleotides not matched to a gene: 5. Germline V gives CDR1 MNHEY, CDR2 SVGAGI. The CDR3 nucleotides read TGTGCCAGCAGTACAGGGGGTGGGCACTATGGCTACACCTTC. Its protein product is CASSTGGGHYGYTF.

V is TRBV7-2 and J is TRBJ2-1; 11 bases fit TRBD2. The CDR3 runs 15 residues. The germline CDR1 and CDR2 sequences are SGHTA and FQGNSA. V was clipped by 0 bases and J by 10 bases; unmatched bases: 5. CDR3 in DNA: TGTGCCAGCAGCTTAGCTAGCGGGGGGGCAAAGGAGCAGTTCTTC. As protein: CASSLASGGAKEQFF.

For the CDR3, the DNA is TGTGCCAGCAGCCTGGGACAGAACACCGGGGAGCTGTTTTTT. It yields the protein CASSLGQNTGELFF. The chain is built from TRBV27 and TRBJ2-2; D possibly corresponds to TRBD1 (6 bases). This CDR3 contains 14 residues. The germline V and J ends were trimmed by 6 bases and 1 base, with 9 bases remaining between them. Germline V CDR1 and CDR2: MNHEY, SMNVEV (reference sequence).

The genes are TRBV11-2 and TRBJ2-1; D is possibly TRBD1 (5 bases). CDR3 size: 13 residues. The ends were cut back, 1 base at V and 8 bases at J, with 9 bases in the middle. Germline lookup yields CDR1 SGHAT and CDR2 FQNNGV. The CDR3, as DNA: TGTGCCAGCAGCTTAGGCTTAGGGGATGAGCAGTTCTTC. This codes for CASSLGLGDEQFF.

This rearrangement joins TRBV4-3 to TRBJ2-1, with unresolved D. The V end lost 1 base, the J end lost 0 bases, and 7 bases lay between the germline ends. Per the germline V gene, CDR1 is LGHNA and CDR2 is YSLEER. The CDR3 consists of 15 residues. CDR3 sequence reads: CASSQVVSSYNEQFF. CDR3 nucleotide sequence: TGCGCCAGCAGCCAAGTGGTCAGCTCCTACAATGAGCAGTTCTTC.

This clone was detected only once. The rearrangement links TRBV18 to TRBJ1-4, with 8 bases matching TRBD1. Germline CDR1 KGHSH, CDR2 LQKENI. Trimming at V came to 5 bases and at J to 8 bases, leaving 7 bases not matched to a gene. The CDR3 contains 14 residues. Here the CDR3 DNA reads TGTGCCAGCTCAAGGACAGGGCCGCAAGAAAAACTGTTTTTT. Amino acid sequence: CASSRTGPQEKLFF.

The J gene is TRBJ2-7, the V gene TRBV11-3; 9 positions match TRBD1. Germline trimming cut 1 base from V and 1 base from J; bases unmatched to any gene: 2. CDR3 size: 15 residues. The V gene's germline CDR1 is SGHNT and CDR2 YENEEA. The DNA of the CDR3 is TGTGCCAGCAGCTTAGGTGACAGGGGGTCCTACGAGCAGTACTTC. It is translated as CASSLGDRGSYEQYF. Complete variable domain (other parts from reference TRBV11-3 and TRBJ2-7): EAGVVQSPRYKIIEKKQPVAFWCNPISGHNTLYWYLQNLGQGPELLIRYENEEAVDDSQLPKDRFSAERLKGVDSTLKIQPAELGDSAVYLCASSLGDRGSYEQYFGPGTRLTVT.

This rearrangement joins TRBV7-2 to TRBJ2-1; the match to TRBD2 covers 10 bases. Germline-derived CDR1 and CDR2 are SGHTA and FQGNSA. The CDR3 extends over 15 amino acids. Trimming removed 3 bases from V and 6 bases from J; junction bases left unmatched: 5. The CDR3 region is CASSLSGGVVNEQFF. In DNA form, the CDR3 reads TGTGCCAGCAGCTTGAGCGGGGGGGTCGTCAATGAGCAGTTCTTC.

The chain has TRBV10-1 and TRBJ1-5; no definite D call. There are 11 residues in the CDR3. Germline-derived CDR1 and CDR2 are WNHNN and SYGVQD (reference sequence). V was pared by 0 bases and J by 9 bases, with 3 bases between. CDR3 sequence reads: CASSESRPQHF. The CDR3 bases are TGCGCCAGCAGTGAGTCTAGGCCCCAGCATTTT.

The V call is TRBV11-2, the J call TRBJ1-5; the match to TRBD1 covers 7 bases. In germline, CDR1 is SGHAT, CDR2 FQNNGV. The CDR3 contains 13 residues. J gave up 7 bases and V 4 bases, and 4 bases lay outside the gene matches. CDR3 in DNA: TGTGCCAGCAGCTCAGGGGGAGGCCAGCCCCAGCATTTT. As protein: CASSSGGGQPQHF.

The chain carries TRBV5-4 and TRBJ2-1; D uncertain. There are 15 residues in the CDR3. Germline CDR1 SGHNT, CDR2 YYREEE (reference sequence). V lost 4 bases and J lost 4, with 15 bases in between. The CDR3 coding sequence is TGTGCCAGCAGCACCAAGTTGGCCCGTTACAATGAGCAGTTCTTC. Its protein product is CASSTKLARYNEQFF.

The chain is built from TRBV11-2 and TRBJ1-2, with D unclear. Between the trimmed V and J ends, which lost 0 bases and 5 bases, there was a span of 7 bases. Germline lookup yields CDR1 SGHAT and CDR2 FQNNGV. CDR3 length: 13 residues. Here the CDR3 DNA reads TGTGCCAGCAGCTTAGACAGAAGATATGGCTACACCTTC. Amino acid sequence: CASSLDRRYGYTF.

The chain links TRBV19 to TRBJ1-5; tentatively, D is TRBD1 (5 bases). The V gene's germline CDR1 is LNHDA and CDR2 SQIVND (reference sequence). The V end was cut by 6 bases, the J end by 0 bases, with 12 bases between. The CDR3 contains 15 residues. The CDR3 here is CASSWGGYSNQPQHF. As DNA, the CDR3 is TGTGCCAGTAGCTGGGGGGGGTATAGCAATCAGCCCCAGCATTTT.

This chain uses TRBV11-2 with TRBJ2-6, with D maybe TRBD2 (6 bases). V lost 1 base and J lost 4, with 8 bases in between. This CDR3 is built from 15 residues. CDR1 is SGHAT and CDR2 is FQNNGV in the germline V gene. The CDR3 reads CASSLVGGGANVLTF. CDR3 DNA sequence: TGTGCCAGCAGCTTAGTGGGAGGCGGGGCCAACGTCCTGACTTTC.

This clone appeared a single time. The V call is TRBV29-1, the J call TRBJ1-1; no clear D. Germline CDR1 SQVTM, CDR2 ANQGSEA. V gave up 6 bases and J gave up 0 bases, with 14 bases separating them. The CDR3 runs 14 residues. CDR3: CSVRIRSLNTEAFF. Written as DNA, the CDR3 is TGCAGCGTGCGGATTAGAAGCCTGAACACTGAAGCTTTCTTT. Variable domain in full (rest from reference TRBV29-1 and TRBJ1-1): SAVISQKPSRDICQRGTSLTIQCQVDSQVTMMFWYRQQPGQSLTLIATANQGSEATYESGFVIDKFPISRPNLTFSTLTVSNMSPEDSSIYLCSVRIRSLNTEAFFGQGTRLTVV.

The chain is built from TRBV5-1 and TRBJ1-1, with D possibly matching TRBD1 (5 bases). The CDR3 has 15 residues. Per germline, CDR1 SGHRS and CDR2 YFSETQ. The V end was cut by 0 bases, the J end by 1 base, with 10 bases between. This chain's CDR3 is CASSLAGQGNTEAFF. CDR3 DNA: TGCGCCAGCAGCTTGGCGGGTCAGGGGAACACTGAAGCTTTCTTT. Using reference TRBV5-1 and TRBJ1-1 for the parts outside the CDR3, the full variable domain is KAGVTQTPRYLIKTRGQQVTLSCSPISGHRSVSWYQQTPGQGLQFLFEYFSETQRNKGNFPGRFSGRQFSNSRSEMNVSTLELGDSALYLCASSLAGQGNTEAFFGQGTRLTVV.

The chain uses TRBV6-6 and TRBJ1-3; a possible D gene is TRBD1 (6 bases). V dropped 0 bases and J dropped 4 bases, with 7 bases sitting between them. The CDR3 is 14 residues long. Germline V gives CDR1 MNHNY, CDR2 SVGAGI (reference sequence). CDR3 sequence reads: CASSYSGTGNTIYF. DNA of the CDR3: TGTGCCAGCAGTTACTCGGGGACAGGAAACACCATATATTTT.

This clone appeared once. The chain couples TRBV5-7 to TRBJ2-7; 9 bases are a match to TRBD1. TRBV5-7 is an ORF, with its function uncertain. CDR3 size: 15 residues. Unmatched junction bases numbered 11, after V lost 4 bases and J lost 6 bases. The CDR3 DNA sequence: TGTGCCAGCAGCGTTACAGGGGGCCGGGGAGGCGAGCAGTACTTC. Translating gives CASSVTGGRGGEQYF.

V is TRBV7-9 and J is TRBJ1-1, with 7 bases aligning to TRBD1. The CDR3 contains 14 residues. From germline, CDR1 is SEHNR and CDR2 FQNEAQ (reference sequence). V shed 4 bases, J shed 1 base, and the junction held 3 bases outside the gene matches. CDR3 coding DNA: TGTGCCAGCAGCTCAGGGGGATGGAACACTGAAGCTTTCTTT. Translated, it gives CASSSGGWNTEAFF.

CDR3 sequence reads: CASSHTQGTNEQFF. CDR3 bases: TGTGCCAGCAGCCACACCCAGGGTACCAATGAGCAGTTCTTC. This chain connects TRBV5-6 to TRBJ2-1; a weak D match, TRBD1 (5 bases). V dropped 4 bases and J dropped 6 bases, with 14 bases sitting between them. This CDR3 comprises 14 residues. Germline CDR1 is SGHDT and CDR2 is YYEEEE.

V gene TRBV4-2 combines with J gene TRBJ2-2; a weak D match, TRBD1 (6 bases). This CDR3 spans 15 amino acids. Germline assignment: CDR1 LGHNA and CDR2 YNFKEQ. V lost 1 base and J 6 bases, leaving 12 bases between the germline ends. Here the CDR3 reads CASSQGTDAPGELFF. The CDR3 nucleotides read TGTGCCAGCAGCCAAGGGACAGACGCCCCCGGGGAGCTGTTTTTT.

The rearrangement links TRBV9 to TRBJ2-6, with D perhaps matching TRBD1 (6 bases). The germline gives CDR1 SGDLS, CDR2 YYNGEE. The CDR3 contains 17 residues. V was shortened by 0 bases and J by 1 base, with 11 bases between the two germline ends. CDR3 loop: CASSVAVRGSGANVLTF. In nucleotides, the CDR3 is TGTGCCAGCAGCGTAGCGGTCAGGGGTTCTGGGGCCAACGTCCTGACTTTC.

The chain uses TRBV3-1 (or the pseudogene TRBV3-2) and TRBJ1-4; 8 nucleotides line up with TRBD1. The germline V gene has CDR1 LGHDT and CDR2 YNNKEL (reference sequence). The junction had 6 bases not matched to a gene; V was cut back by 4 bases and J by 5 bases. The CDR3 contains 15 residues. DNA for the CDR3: TGTGCCAGCAGCCCGCTCGACAGGGGAAATGAAAAACTGTTTTTT. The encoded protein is CASSPLDRGNEKLFF.

The CDR3, as DNA: TGTGCCAGTAAAGACACCCCCACCGGGGAGCTGTTTTTT. As protein: CASKDTPTGELFF. The rearrangement joins TRBV19 to TRBJ2-2; D is unclear. CDR3 length equals 13 residues. The V and J ends lost 7 bases and 4 bases respectively, with 10 bases between them. The germline V gene encodes CDR1 LNHDA and CDR2 SQIVND (reference sequence). Together with reference TRBV19 and TRBJ2-2, the CDR3 gives the full variable domain: DGGITQSPKYLFRKEGQNVTLSCEQNLNHDAMYWYRQDPGQGLRLIYYSQIVNDFQKGDIAEGYSVSREKKESFPLTVTSAQKNPTAFYLCASKDTPTGELFFGEGSRLTVL.

CDR3 sequence: CASSYSLSGFNYGYTF. The CDR3 bases are TGTGCCAGCAGTTACTCGTTGAGTGGTTTCAACTATGGCTACACCTTC. This chain links TRBV6-5 with TRBJ1-2; D gene unclear. V was trimmed by 0 bases and J by 2 bases, leaving 13 bases between them. Per germline, CDR1 MNHEY and CDR2 SVGAGI. CDR3 size: 16 residues.

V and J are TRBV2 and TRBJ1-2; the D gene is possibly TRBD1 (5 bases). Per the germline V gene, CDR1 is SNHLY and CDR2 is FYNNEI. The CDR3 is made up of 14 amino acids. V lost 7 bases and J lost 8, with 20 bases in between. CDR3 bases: TGTGCCAGCATTAGGCCCGGAGGGACGGACGGCTACACCTTC. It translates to CASIRPGGTDGYTF.

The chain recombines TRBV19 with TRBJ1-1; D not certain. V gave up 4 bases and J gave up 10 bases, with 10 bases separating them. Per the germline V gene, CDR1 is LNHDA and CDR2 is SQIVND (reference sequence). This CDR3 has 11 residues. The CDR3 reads CASSRGGRAFF. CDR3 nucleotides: TGTGCCAGTAGTAGGGGAGGGAGAGCTTTCTTT.